This T cell receptor beta chain appears in the sequencing data of a study of blood T cell repertoires in COVID-19. As for the study in general: The United States, Italy and Spain provided the acute and convalescent COVID-19 samples. From T cells, B-cell-depleted T cells, or PBMCs came the material, which was cDNA or gDNA.

Authors' data handling: Amplifying reference gene primers gave estimates of nucleated cell counts. Clones were sequenced by immunoSEQ multiplex PCR, and TCRdb holds only the in-frame ones, with some missing. That table supplies the V and J calls and clone size; D and trimming were determined from the DNA. The data contain 140,000 to 150,000 clones, approximately 89% of them singletons. This clone was found once. CDR3 length equals 14 residues. Germline CDR1 and CDR2: ENHRY and SYGVKD. The ends lost 8 bases at V and 2 bases at J; junction bases unmatched: 5. Source material: peripheral blood. This chain links TRBV10-3 with TRBJ2-1; TRBD1 matches 8 bases. The TCR was taken from a woman aged 45-59 years with acute or convalescent COVID-19. CDR3 sequence: CAIVPGQAYNEQFF. For the CDR3, the DNA is TGTGCCATCGTTCCGGGACAGGCCTACAATGAGCAGTTCTTC.